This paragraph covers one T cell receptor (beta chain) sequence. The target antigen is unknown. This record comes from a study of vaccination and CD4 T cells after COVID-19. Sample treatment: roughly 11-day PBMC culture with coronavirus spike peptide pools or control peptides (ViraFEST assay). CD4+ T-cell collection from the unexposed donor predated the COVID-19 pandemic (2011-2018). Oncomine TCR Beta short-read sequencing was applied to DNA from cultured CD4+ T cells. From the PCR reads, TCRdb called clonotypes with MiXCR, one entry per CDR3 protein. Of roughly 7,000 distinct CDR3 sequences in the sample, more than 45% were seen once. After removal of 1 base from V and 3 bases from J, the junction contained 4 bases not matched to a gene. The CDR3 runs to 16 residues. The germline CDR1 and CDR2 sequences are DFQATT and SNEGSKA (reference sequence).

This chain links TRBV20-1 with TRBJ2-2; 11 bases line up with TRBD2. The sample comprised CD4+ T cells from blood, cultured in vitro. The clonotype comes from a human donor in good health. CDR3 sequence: CSARVLAGGHTGELFF. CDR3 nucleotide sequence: TGCAGTGCTAGAGTGCTAGCGGGGGGCCACACCGGGGAGCTGTTTTTT.